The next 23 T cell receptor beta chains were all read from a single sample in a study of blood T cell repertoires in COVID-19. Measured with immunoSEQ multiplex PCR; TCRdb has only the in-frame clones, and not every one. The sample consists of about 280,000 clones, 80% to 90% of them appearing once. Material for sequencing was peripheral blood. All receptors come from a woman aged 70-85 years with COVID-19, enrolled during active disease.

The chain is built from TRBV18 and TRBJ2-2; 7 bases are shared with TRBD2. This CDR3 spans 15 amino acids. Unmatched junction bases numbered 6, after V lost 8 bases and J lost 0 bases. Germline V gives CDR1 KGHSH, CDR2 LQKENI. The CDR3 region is CASTAGTTNTGELFF. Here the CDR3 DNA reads TGTGCCAGCACTGCCGGGACTACGAACACCGGGGAGCTGTTTTTT.

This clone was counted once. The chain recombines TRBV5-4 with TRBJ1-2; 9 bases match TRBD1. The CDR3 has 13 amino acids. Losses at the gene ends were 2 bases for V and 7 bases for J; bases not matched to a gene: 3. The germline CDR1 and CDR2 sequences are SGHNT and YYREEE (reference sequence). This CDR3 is CASSLQGAVGYTF. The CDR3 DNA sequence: TGTGCCAGCAGCTTACAGGGGGCGGTTGGCTACACCTTC.

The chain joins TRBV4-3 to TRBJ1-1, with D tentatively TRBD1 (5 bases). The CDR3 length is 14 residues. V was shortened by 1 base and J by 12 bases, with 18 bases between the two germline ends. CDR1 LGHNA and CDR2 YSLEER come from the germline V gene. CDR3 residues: CASSQGKGAGQSFF. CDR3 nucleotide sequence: TGCGCCAGCAGCCAAGGGAAAGGGGCAGGCCAATCTTTCTTT.

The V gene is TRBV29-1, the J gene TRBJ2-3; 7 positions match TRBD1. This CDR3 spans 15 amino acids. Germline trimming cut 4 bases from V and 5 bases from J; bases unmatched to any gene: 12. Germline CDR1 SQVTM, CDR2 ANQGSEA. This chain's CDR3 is CSVAGGSMLGDTQYF. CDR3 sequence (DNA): TGCAGCGTTGCAGGGGGAAGTATGCTTGGAGATACGCAGTATTTT.

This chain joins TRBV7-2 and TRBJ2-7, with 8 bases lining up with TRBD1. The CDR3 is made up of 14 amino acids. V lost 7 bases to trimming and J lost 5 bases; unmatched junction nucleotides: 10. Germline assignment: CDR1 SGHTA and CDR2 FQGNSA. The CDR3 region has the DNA TGTGCCAGCACCCCGGACAGGGTCTTCCACGAGCAGTACTTC. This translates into CASTPDRVFHEQYF.

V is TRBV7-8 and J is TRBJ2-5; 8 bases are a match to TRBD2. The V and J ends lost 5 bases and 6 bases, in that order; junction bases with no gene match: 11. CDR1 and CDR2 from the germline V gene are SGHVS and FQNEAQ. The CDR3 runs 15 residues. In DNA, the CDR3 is TGTGCCAGCAGCCCAACACCCGGGACTAGTAAGACCCAGTACTTC. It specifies CASSPTPGTSKTQYF.

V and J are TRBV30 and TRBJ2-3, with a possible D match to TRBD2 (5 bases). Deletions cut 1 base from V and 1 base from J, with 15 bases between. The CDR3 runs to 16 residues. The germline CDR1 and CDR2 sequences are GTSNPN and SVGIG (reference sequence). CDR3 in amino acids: CAWSGTVARGTDTQYF. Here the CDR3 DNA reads TGTGCCTGGAGTGGGACCGTAGCGAGGGGCACAGATACGCAGTATTTT. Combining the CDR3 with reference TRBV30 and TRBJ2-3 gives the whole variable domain SQTIHQWPATLVQPVGSPLSLECTVEGTSNPNLYWYRQAAGRGLQLLFYSVGIGQISSEVPQNLSASRPQDRQFILSSKKLLLSDSGFYLCAWSGTVARGTDTQYFGPGTRLTVL.

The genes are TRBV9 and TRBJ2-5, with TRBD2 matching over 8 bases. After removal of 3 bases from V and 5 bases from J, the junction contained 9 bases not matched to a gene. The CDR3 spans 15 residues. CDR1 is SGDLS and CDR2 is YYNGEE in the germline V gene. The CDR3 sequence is CASSAVTGGRETQYF. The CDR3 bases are TGTGCCAGCAGCGCTGTAACGGGGGGGCGTGAGACCCAGTACTTC.

The CDR3: CASSTRWGGTEAFF. CDR3 coding DNA: TGTGCCAGCAGCACACGTTGGGGGGGGACTGAAGCTTTCTTT. The V gene is TRBV3-1 (or the pseudogene TRBV3-2), the J gene TRBJ1-1; perhaps TRBD1 as D (5 bases). The V and J ends lost 5 bases and 5 bases respectively, with 15 bases between them. The CDR3 is 14 residues long. Germline values: CDR1 LGHDT, CDR2 YNNKEL (reference sequence).

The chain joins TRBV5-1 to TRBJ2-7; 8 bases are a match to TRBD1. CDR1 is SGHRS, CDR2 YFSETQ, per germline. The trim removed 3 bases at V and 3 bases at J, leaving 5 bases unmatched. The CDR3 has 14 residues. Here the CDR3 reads CASSSGQGGYEQYF. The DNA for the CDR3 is TGCGCCAGCAGCTCCGGACAGGGAGGCTACGAGCAGTACTTC.

The CDR3 sequence is CATSQGGGSLGTDTQYF. The DNA of the CDR3 is TGCGCCACGTCCCAAGGCGGGGGGTCCTTGGGCACAGATACGCAGTATTTT. The V gene is TRBV4-3, the J gene TRBJ2-3, with TRBD2 matching over 8 bases. The J segment lost 1 base and the V segment lost 10 bases, leaving 16 bases of the junction unmatched. The length of the CDR3 is 17 residues. The germline V gene encodes CDR1 LGHNA and CDR2 YSLEER.

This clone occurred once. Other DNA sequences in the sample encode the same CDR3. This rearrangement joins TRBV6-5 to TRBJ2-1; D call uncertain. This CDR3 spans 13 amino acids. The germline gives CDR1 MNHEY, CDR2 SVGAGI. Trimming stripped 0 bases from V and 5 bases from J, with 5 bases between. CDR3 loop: CASSYSRDNEQFF. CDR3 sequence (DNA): TGTGCCAGCAGTTACTCGAGAGACAATGAGCAGTTCTTC.

CDR3 DNA: TGTGCCACCAGTGATTCAACAGGGATTAGGGCGGGCTACACCTTC. It codes for CATSDSTGIRAGYTF. V is TRBV24-1 and J is TRBJ1-2, with D perhaps TRBD1 (6 bases). The CDR3 runs to 15 residues. Per germline, CDR1 KGHDR and CDR2 SFDVKD. V was clipped by 2 bases and J by 8 bases, with 17 bases between them.

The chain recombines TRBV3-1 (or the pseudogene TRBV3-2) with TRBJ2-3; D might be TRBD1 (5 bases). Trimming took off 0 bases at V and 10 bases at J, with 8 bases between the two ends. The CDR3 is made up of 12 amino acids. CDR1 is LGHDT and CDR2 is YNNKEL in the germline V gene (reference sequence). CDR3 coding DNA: TGTGCCAGCAGCCAAGACAGGGTTGCGCAGTATTTT. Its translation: CASSQDRVAQYF.

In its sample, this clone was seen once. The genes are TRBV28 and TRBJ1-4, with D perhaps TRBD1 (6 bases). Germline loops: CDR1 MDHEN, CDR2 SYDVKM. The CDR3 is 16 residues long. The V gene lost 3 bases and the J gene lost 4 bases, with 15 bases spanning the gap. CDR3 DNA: TGTGCCAGCAGTTTCCCAGGGCAGGGGATTAATGAAAAACTGTTTTTT. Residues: CASSFPGQGINEKLFF.

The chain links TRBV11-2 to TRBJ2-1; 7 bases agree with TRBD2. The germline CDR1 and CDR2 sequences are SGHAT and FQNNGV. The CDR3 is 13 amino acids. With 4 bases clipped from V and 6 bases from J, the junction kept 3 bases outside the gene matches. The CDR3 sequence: CASSSTGGNEQFF. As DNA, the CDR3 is TGTGCCAGCAGCTCAACGGGGGGCAATGAGCAGTTCTTC.

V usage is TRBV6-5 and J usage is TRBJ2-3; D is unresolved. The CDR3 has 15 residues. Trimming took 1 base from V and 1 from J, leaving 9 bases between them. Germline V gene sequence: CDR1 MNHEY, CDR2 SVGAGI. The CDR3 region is CASSYFLVGTDTQYF. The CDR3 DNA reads TGTGCCAGCAGTTACTTTCTAGTTGGCACAGATACGCAGTATTTT.

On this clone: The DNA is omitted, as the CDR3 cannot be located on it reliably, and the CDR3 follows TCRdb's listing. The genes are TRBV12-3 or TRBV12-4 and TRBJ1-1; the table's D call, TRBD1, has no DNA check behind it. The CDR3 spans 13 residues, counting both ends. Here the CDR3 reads CASSSGQGTEAFF.

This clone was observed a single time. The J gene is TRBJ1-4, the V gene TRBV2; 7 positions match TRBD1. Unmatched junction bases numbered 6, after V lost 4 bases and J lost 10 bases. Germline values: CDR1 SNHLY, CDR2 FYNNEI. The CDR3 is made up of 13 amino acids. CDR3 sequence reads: CASSGQGGRKLFF. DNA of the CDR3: TGTGCCAGCAGTGGACAGGGAGGTAGAAAACTGTTTTTT.

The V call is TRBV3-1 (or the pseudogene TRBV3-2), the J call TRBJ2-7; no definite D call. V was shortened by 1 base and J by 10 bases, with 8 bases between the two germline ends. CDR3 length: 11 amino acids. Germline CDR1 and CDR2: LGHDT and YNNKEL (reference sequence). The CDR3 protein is CASSQGHNQYF. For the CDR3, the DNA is TGTGCCAGCAGCCAAGGCCACAATCAGTACTTC.

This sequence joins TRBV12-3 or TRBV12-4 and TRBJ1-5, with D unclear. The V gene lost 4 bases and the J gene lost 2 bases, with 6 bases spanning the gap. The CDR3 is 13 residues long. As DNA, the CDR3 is TGTGCCAGCAGTTCGTTAGGCAATCAGCCCCAGCATTTT. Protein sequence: CASSSLGNQPQHF.

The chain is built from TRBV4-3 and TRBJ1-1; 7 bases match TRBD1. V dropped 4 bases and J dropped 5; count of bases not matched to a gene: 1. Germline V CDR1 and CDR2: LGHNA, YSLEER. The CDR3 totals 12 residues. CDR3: CASSLQGTEAFF. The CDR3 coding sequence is TGCGCCAGCAGCCTACAGGGGACTGAAGCTTTCTTT.

The CDR3 bases are TGTGCCAGCAGCCCCCATCAGGGGAGCTCCTACGAGCAGTACTTC. Translated: CASSPHQGSSYEQYF. The chain combines TRBV13 with TRBJ2-7; D is possibly TRBD1 (6 bases). CDR1 is PRHDT and CDR2 is FYEKMQ in the germline V gene (reference sequence). V dropped 5 bases and J dropped 0 bases, with 14 bases sitting between them. The CDR3 extends over 15 amino acids.